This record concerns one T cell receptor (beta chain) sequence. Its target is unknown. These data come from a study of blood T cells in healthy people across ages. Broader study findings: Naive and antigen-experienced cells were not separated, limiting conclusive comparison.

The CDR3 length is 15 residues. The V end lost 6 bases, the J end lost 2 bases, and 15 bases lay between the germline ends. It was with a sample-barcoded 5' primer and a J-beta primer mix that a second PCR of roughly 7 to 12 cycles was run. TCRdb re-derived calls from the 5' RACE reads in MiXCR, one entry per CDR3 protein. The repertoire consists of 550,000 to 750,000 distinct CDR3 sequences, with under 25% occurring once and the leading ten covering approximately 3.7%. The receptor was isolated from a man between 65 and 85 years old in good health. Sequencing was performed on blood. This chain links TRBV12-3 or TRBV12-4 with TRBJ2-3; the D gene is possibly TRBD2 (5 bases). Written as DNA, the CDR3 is TGTGCCAGCAGCCTGTCCGCGGGCCTCACAGATACGCAGTATTTT. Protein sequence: CASSLSAGLTDTQYF.